This T cell receptor beta chain was observed in a study of read filtering for tumor transcriptome and immune sequencing. Regarding the study as a whole: Compared with RNA-seq, IR-seq gave much higher clonotype depth and reliability.

V was clipped by 4 bases and J by 4 bases, with 10 bases between them. CDR1 is SGHVS and CDR2 is FQNEAQ in the germline V gene. The CDR3 runs 14 residues. This clonotype was seen repeatedly, ten times or more. The antigen is undetermined. Molecular barcoded adaptors covering alpha/delta and beta/gamma chains were used on 400 to 450 ng RNA. TCRdb reanalysed the reads using MiXCR and keeps one entry per CDR3 protein. The sample contains about 46,000 distinct CDR3 sequences, less than 20% of which appear only once. The receptor's source is a donor over 35 with multiple myeloma. This chain joins TRBV7-8 and TRBJ1-4; possibly TRBD1 for D (5 bases). The specimen sequenced was a population of CD138-negative cells sorted from bone marrow. CDR3 coding DNA: TGTGCCAGCAGCTACGGACACCTTAATGAAAAACTGTTTTTT. Encoded protein: CASSYGHLNEKLFF.